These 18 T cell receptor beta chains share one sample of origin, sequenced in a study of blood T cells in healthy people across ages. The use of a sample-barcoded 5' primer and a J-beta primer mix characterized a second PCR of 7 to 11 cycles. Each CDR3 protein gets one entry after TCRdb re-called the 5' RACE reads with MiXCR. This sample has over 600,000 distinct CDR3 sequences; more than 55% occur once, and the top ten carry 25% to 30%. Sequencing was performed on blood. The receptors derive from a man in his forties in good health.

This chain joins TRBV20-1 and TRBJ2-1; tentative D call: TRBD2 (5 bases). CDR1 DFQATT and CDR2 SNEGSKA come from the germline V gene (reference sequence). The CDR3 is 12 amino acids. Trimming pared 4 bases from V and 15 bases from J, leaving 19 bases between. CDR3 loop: CSATTVGENPFF. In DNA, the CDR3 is TGCAGTGCTACCACCGTGGGAGAGAATCCGTTCTTC.

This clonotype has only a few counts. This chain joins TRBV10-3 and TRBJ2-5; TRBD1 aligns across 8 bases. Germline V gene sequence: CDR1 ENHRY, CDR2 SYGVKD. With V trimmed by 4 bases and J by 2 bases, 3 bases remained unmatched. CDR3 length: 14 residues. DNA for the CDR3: TGTGCCATCAGTGGGACAGGGAAGCAAGAGACCCAGTACTTC. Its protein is CAISGTGKQETQYF.

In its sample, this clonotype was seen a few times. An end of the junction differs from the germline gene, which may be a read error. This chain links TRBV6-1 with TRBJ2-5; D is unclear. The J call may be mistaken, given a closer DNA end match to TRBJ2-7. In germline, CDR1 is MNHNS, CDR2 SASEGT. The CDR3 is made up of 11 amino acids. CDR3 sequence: CASRDLYEQYF. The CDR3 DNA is TGTGCCAGCCGTGACCTCTACGAGCAGTACTTC.

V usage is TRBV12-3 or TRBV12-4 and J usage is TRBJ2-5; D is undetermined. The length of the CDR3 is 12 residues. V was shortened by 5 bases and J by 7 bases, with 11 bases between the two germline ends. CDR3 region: CASSPDKGTQYF. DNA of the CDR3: TGTGCCAGCAGTCCGGATAAGGGGACCCAGTACTTC.

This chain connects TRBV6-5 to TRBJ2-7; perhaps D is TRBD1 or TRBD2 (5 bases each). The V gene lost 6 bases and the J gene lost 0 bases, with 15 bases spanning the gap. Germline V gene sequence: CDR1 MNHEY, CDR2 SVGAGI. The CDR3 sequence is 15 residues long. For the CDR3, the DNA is TGTGCCAGCAGCCCCGGGACGGTAACCTCCTACGAGCAGTACTTC. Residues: CASSPGTVTSYEQYF.

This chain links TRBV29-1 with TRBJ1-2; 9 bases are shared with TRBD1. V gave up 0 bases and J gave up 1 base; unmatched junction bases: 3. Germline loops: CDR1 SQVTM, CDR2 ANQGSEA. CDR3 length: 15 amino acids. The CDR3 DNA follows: TGCAGCGTTGAAGATCGGACAGGGGTTAACTATGGCTACACCTTC. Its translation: CSVEDRTGVNYGYTF.

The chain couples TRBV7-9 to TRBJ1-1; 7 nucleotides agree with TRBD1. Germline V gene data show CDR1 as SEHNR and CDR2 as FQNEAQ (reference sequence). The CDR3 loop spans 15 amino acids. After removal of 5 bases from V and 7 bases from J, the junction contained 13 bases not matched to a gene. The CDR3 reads CASSQAQGMLVEAFF. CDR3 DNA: TGTGCCAGCAGCCAGGCACAGGGGATGTTGGTTGAAGCTTTCTTT.

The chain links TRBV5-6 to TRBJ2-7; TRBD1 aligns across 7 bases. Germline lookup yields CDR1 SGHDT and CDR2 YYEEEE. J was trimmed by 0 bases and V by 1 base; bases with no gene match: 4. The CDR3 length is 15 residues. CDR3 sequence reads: CASSLLQGSSYEQYF. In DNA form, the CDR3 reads TGTGCCAGCAGCTTGTTACAGGGGTCCTCCTACGAGCAGTACTTC.

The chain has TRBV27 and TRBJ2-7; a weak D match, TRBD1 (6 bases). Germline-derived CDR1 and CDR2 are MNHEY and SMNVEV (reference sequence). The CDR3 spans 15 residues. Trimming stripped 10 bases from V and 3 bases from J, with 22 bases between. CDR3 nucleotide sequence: TGTGCCACCTCAAAGGGCCAGGGACACTACTACGAGCAGTACTTC. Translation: CATSKGQGHYYEQYF.

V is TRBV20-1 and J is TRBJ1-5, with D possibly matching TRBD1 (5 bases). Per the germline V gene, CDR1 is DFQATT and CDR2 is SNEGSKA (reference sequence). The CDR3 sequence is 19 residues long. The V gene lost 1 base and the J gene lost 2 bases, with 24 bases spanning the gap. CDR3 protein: CSARATRGGGRGGNQPQHF. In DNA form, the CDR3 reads TGCAGTGCTAGAGCAACGCGAGGAGGAGGGAGGGGCGGCAATCAGCCCCAGCATTTT.

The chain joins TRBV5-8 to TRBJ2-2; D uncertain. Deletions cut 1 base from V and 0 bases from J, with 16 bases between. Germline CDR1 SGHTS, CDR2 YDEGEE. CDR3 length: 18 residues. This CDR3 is CASSLTLFRASNTGELFF. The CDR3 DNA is TGTGCCAGCAGCTTGACCCTCTTTCGGGCCTCGAACACCGGGGAGCTGTTTTTT.

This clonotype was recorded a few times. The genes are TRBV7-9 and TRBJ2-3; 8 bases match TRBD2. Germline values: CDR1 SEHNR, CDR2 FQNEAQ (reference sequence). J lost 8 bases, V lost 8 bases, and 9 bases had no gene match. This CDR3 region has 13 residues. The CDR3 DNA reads TGTGCCAGCTCGGGACTAGGGCGTTCTACGCAGTATTTT. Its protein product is CASSGLGRSTQYF.

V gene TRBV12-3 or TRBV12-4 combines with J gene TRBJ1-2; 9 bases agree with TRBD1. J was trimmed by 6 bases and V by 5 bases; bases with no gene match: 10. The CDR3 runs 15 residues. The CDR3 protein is CASSAGTGHNHGYTF. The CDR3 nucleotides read TGTGCCAGCAGTGCCGGGACAGGGCATAATCATGGCTACACCTTC.

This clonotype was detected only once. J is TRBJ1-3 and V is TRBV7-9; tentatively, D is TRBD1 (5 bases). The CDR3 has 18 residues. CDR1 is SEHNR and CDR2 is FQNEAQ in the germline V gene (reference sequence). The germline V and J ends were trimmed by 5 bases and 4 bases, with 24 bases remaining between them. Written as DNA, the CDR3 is TGTGCCAGCAGCACCAGTTCCCCGTCTGGGGGGTCCGGAAACACCATATATTTT. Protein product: CASSTSSPSGGSGNTIYF.

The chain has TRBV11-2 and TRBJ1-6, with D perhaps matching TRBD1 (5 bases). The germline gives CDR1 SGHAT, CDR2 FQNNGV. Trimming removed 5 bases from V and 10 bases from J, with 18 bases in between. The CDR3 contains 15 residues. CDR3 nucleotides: TGTGCCAGCAGCCCAGAGGGGCAGGGCCGGTCACCCCTCCACTTT. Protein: CASSPEGQGRSPLHF.

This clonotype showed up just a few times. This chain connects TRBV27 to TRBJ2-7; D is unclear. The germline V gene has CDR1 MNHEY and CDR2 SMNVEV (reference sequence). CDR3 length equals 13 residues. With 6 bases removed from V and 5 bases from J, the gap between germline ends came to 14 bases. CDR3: CASRAVRRDEQYF. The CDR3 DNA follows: TGTGCCAGCAGGGCGGTAAGAAGGGACGAGCAGTACTTC.

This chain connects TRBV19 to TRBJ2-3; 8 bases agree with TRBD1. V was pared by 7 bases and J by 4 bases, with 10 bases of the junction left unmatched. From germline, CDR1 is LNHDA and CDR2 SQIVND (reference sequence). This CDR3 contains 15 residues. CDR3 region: CASKETGVSSDTQYF. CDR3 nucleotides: TGTGCCAGTAAGGAGACAGGGGTATCATCAGATACGCAGTATTTT.

The CDR3 DNA reads TGCAGCGCCCAGGCGGGGTGGGGGACTGAAGCTTTCTTT. Its translation is CSAQAGWGTEAFF. This chain uses TRBV29-1 with TRBJ1-1; tentative D call: TRBD1 (5 bases). The CDR3 runs 13 residues. V dropped 7 bases and J dropped 5 bases, with 17 bases sitting between them. Germline CDR1 reads SQVTM; CDR2 reads ANQGSEA.